Below are 16 T cell receptor beta chains sequenced from a single sample in a study of blood T cell repertoires in COVID-19. The method was immunoSEQ multiplex PCR; TCRdb's version includes in-frame clones alone and lacks a portion of them. Of tens of thousands of clones in the sample, 60% to 85% were seen once. The sample was peripheral blood. The receptor set was obtained from a woman of 80 years or more with active or convalescent COVID-19.

The rearrangement uses TRBV19 and TRBJ2-7; 9 positions match TRBD1. The V gene end was trimmed by 7 bases and the J gene end by 2 bases; junction bases not matched to a gene: 6. The CDR3 has 14 amino acids. Per the germline V gene, CDR1 is LNHDA and CDR2 is SQIVND (reference sequence). CDR3 in DNA: TGTGCCAGTACCTCCGGGACAGGGACCTACGAGCAGTACTTC. Residues: CASTSGTGTYEQYF.

The rearrangement uses TRBV7-8 and TRBJ2-1; 8 bases agree with TRBD1. With V trimmed by 5 bases and J by 2 bases, 11 bases remained unmatched. The CDR3 runs to 17 residues. CDR1 is SGHVS and CDR2 is FQNEAQ in the germline V gene. CDR3 loop: CASSPTGQGPTYNEQFF. The CDR3 region has the DNA TGTGCCAGCAGCCCAACCGGACAGGGACCAACCTACAATGAGCAGTTCTTC. Using reference TRBV7-8 and TRBJ2-1 for the parts outside the CDR3, the full variable domain is GAGVSQSPRYKVAKRGQDVALRCDPISGHVSLFWYQQALGQGPEFLTYFQNEAQLDKSGLPSDRFFAERPEGSVSTLKIQRTQQEDSAVYLCASSPTGQGPTYNEQFFGPGTRLTVL.

The chain links TRBV19 to TRBJ1-4; 7 nucleotides align to TRBD1. The CDR3 extends over 14 amino acids. Per germline, CDR1 LNHDA and CDR2 SQIVND (reference sequence). The V and J ends lost 9 bases and 4 bases, in that order; junction bases with no gene match: 8. The CDR3, as DNA: TGTGCCAGCCGAGGGGGCAGAGTTAATGAAAAACTGTTTTTT. Translation: CASRGGRVNEKLFF.

The rearrangement joins TRBV30 to TRBJ2-7; 9 positions match TRBD1. This CDR3 comprises 15 residues. From germline, CDR1 is GTSNPN and CDR2 SVGIG (reference sequence). Germline trimming cut 2 bases from V and 7 bases from J; bases unmatched to any gene: 12. The CDR3 nucleotides are TGTGCCTGGAGTAAACCCGGACAGGGGTCCACAGAGCAGTACTTC. This gives the protein CAWSKPGQGSTEQYF.

The rearrangement links TRBV5-1 to TRBJ1-5; 8 bases are a match to TRBD1. V shed 0 bases, J shed 7 bases, and the junction held 6 bases outside the gene matches. Germline V gene lookup returns CDR1 SGHRS and CDR2 YFSETQ. This CDR3 has 15 residues. The CDR3 reads CASSLAGQGGQPQHF. CDR3 nucleotide sequence: TGCGCCAGCAGCTTGGCCGGACAGGGAGGGCAGCCCCAGCATTTT. The full variable domain, completed using reference TRBV5-1 and TRBJ1-5, is KAGVTQTPRYLIKTRGQQVTLSCSPISGHRSVSWYQQTPGQGLQFLFEYFSETQRNKGNFPGRFSGRQFSNSRSEMNVSTLELGDSALYLCASSLAGQGGQPQHFGDGTRLSIL.

The chain has TRBV4-1 and TRBJ2-1; 12 nucleotides match TRBD2. Per the germline V gene, CDR1 is MGHRA and CDR2 is YSYEKL. V lost 1 base to trimming and J lost 8 bases; unmatched junction nucleotides: 6. The CDR3 sequence is 16 residues long. CDR3 DNA sequence: TGCGCCAGCAGCCAAGTGCTAGCGGGGGGGCTGGATGAGCAGTTCTTC. Encoded protein: CASSQVLAGGLDEQFF.

The V call is TRBV27, the J call TRBJ2-6; D may be TRBD1 (5 bases). Germline V gene sequence: CDR1 MNHEY, CDR2 SMNVEV (reference sequence). The CDR3 runs to 23 residues. V was cut by 6 bases and J by 0 bases, with 33 bases left in between. CDR3 nucleotide sequence: TGTGCCAGCAGAGAGGTTGGGGCCGACAGAGTCGGAAACCAGCCCTCTGGGGCCAACGTCCTGACTTTC. Translating it yields CASREVGADRVGNQPSGANVLTF.

The V gene is TRBV7-3, the J gene TRBJ2-6; 7 bases line up with TRBD1. The CDR3 runs 16 residues. CDR1 is SGHTA, CDR2 FQGTGA, per germline. Trimming removed 3 bases from V and 3 bases from J; junction bases left unmatched: 5. The CDR3 coding sequence is TGTGCCAGCAGCTTTAGCAGGGGGTTTGGGGCCAACGTCCTGACTTTC. This gives the protein CASSFSRGFGANVLTF.

CDR3 nucleotides: TGTGCCAGCAGCCAAGAGGGACAGGAATACGACGAGCAGTACTTC. Translated: CASSQEGQEYDEQYF. This chain links TRBV3-1 (or the pseudogene TRBV3-2) with TRBJ2-7; 8 positions match TRBD1. The CDR3 is made up of 15 amino acids. The germline V gene encodes CDR1 LGHDT and CDR2 YNNKEL (reference sequence). With 0 bases clipped from V and 5 bases from J, the junction kept 6 bases outside the gene matches.

This chain uses TRBV7-9 with TRBJ2-3, with D possibly being TRBD2 (6 bases). V dropped 1 base and J dropped 2 bases, with 10 bases sitting between them. The CDR3 runs to 15 residues. Germline values: CDR1 SEHNR, CDR2 FQNEAQ (reference sequence). The CDR3 DNA follows: TGTGCCAGCAGCTTAGGACTAGTGCACACAGATACGCAGTATTTT. Translation gives CASSLGLVHTDTQYF.

V and J are TRBV2 and TRBJ1-5; D is ambiguous. The length of the CDR3 is 15 residues. The V and J ends lost 2 bases and 8 bases respectively, with 16 bases between them. CDR1 is SNHLY, CDR2 FYNNEI, per germline. DNA for the CDR3: TGTGCCAGCAGTGAAAATCGTATAGGCGGGAAGCCCCAGCATTTT. Encoded protein: CASSENRIGGKPQHF.

The chain combines TRBV10-3 with TRBJ2-3; 7 bases are shared with TRBD1. J gave up 0 bases and V 8 bases, and 8 bases lay outside the gene matches. This CDR3 comprises 15 residues. From germline, CDR1 is ENHRY and CDR2 SYGVKD. CDR3 nucleotides: TGTGCCATCTCGCCAGGGGGAATAAGCACAGATACGCAGTATTTT. Translated: CAISPGGISTDTQYF.

This rearrangement joins TRBV19 to TRBJ1-1; TRBD1 matches at 7 bases. This CDR3 region has 15 residues. Trimming took 5 bases from V and 2 from J; bases not matched to a gene: 8. CDR1 is LNHDA and CDR2 is SQIVND in the germline V gene (reference sequence). The CDR3 bases are TGTGCCAGTAGTCCTCCTACAGGGGTTAACACTGAAGCTTTCTTT. Protein sequence: CASSPPTGVNTEAFF.

This chain uses TRBV18 with TRBJ1-5; 8 bases match TRBD1. The CDR3 loop spans 17 amino acids. The J segment lost 10 bases and the V segment lost 5 bases, leaving 19 bases of the junction unmatched. Germline V gene data show CDR1 as KGHSH and CDR2 as LQKENI. The CDR3 coding sequence is TGTGCCAGCTCATCCGACCTAGACAGGGGAGGCAAAGGTCCCCAGCATTTT. Translating it yields CASSSDLDRGGKGPQHF. Complete variable domain (other parts from reference TRBV18 and TRBJ1-5): NAGVMQNPRHLVRRRGQEARLRCSPMKGHSHVYWYRQLPEEGLKFMVYLQKENIIDESGMPKERFSAEFPKEGPSILRIQQVVRGDSAAYFCASSSDLDRGGKGPQHFGDGTRLSIL.

The V gene is TRBV24-1, the J gene TRBJ2-7; 7 bases line up with TRBD1. The CDR3 covers 19 residues. Germline CDR1 is KGHDR and CDR2 is SFDVKD. Trimming removed 3 bases from V and 0 bases from J; junction bases left unmatched: 16. This CDR3 reads CATSDPRGKLNPFSYEQYF. The CDR3, as DNA: TGTGCCACCAGTGATCCCAGGGGGAAGCTTAACCCTTTCTCCTACGAGCAGTACTTC.

This clone was observed once. The chain carries TRBV12-2 and TRBJ2-2; TRBD1, the table's D call, was not compared with the DNA. TRBV12-2 is deemed a pseudogene. This CDR3 is built from 15 residues. This chain's CDR3 is CASRLVGASTGELFF. The CDR3 DNA follows: TGTGCAAGTCGCTTAGTGGGGGCTAGCACCGGGGAGCTGTTTTTT.